Listed below are T cell receptor beta chains from one sample, sequenced in a study of blood T cell repertoires in COVID-19. Some clones are missing from TCRdb's copy, which holds only in-frame ones; the method was immunoSEQ multiplex PCR. There are approximately 240,000 clones in the sample; roughly 88% occur only once, and 2% to 2.5% lies in the top ten. Sequencing used peripheral blood. All receptors derive from a woman aged 40 to 55 who had recovered from COVID-19. The CDR3 runs from the conserved cysteine through the conserved F or W. Fields, in order: J gene, clone size, V gene, D gene, CDR3 DNA, CDR3 protein. The D gene is left open where the match is weak. The listing skips clone size in some rows; elsewhere it reads once, few, many or a size class.

TRBJ1-4	.	TRBV19	TRBD1	TGTGCCAGTAGTATCGGTTGGACAGGGGGCTATGAAAAACTGTTTTTT	CASSIGWTGGYEKLFF
TRBJ2-1	.	TRBV4-3	TRBD1	TGCGCCAGCAGTGCCGGGACAGGGTACGATGAGCAGTTCTTC	CASSAGTGYDEQFF
TRBJ1-2	.	TRBV19	.	TGTGCCAGTAGTCCCGCCGGCGGGCCTGGGAACTATGGCTACACCTTC	CASSPAGGPGNYGYTF
TRBJ1-2	.	TRBV18	.	TGTGCCAGCTCAGCAGGGTATAACTATGGCTACACCTTC	CASSAGYNYGYTF
TRBJ2-1	.	TRBV7-7	TRBD2	TGTGCTAGCAGCATGGGACTAGCGGGAAACAATGAGCAGTTCTTC	CASSMGLAGNNEQFF
TRBJ1-4	once	TRBV5-8	.	TGTGCCAGCAGCCTACGGGAAAAACTGTTTTTT	CASSLREKLFF
TRBJ2-3	.	TRBV4-2	TRBD2	TGTGCCAGCAGCCAAGATGGGACTAGCGGGGGGGCTTCCTCTAGCACAGATACGCAGTATTTT	CASSQDGTSGGASSSTDTQYF
TRBJ1-4	.	TRBV6-5	.	TGTGCCAGCAGGGATTCGACAGGAAAACTGTTTTTT	CASRDSTGKLFF
TRBJ2-1	.	TRBV7-2	TRBD2	TGTGCCAGCAGCCTAGCGGGAGGGCCCTCGGGTGAGCAGTTCTTC	CASSLAGGPSGEQFF
TRBJ2-2	.	TRBV28	TRBD1	TGTGCCAGCAGTTTTTCCCGACAGGGCGGGACCGGGGAGCTGTTTTTT	CASSFSRQGGTGELFF
TRBJ1-6	.	TRBV19	.	TGTGCCAGTAGTATGTGGGAGACATCTCAAAATTCACCCCTCCACTTT	CASSMWETSQNSPLHF
TRBJ1-5	few	TRBV25-1	TRBD1	TGTGCCAGCAGTGGCAACAGGGGTCAGCCCCAGCATTTT	CASSGNRGQPQHF
TRBJ2-7	.	TRBV28	TRBD1	TGTGCCAGCACCACGACAGGGGTAGGTATCGGCTACGAGCAGTACTTC	CASTTTGVGIGYEQYF
TRBJ2-3	.	TRBV25-1	TRBD1	TGTGCCAGCAGGGGCCCCCGGGACAGGGTGAGGGCAACGCAGTATTTT	CASRGPRDRVRATQYF
TRBJ2-2	.	TRBV25-1	TRBD2	TGTGCCAGCAGTGAAATGGGGGGAGGGCCTTTCACCGGGGAGCTGTTTTTT	CASSEMGGGPFTGELFF
TRBJ2-1	.	TRBV19	TRBD2	TGTGCCAGTAGTATTGAGAGACTAGCGGGGCCCCAAAGCAGGGATGAGCAGTTCTTC	CASSIERLAGPQSRDEQFF
TRBJ2-1	.	TRBV5-6	.	TGTGCCAGCAGCCCCGCGGTTAATGAGCAGTTCTTC	CASSPAVNEQFF
TRBJ1-1	.	TRBV9	TRBD1	TGTGCCAGCAGCGTAGGACGACAGGGGAGGACTGAAGCTTTCTTT	CASSVGRQGRTEAFF
TRBJ1-1	.	TRBV6-5	.	TGTGCCAGCAGTTCTATTCTCGTTGGGGCGAACACTGAAGCTTTCTTT	CASSSILVGANTEAFF